The table lists the clone carrying this T cell receptor beta chain with many counts. All TCR cDNA molecules were individually tagged with a unique molecular identifier. TCRdb re-called the 5' RACE reads through MiXCR, storing one row per CDR3 protein. The sample has about 75,000 distinct CDR3 sequences; about an eighth are singletons. Described time point: sample taken at primary tumor resection. Unsorted whole RNA samples from tumor, nontumor lung or frozen PBMC were sequenced. Samples were donated by 72 untreated early-stage non-small cell lung cancer patients. This sample is part of a study of spatial heterogeneity in lung cancer. The junction had 5 bases not matched to a gene; V was cut back by 6 bases and J by 0 bases. The CDR3 has 15 residues. Germline V gives CDR1 MGHRA, CDR2 YSYEKL.

The sample was PBMCs, taken at surgery. This TCR was recovered from a male donor with early-stage non-small cell lung cancer. The gene calls are TRBV4-1 and TRBJ2-3, with 8 bases aligning to TRBD1. CDR3 coding DNA: TGCGCCAGCAGTCAGACAGGGGACAGCACAGATACGCAGTATTTT. This encodes CASSQTGDSTDTQYF.